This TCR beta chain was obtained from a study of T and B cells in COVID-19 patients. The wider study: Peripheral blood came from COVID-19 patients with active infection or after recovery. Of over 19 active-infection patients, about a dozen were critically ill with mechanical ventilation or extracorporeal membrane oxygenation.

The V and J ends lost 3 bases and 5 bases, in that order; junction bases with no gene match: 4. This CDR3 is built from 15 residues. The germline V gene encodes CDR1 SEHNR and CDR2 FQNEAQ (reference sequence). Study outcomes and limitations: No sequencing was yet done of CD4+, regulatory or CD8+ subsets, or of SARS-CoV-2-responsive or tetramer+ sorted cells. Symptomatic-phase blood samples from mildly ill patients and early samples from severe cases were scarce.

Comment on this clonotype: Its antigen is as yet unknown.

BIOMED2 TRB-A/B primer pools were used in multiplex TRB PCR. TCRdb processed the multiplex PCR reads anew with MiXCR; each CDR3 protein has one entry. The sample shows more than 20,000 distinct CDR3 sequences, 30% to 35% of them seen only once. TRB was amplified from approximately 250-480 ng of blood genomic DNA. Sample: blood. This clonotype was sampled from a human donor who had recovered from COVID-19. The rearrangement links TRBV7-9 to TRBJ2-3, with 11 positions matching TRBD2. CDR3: CASSFLAGGLDTQYF. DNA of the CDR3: TGTGCCAGCAGCTTCCTAGCGGGGGGTCTAGATACGCAGTATTTT.